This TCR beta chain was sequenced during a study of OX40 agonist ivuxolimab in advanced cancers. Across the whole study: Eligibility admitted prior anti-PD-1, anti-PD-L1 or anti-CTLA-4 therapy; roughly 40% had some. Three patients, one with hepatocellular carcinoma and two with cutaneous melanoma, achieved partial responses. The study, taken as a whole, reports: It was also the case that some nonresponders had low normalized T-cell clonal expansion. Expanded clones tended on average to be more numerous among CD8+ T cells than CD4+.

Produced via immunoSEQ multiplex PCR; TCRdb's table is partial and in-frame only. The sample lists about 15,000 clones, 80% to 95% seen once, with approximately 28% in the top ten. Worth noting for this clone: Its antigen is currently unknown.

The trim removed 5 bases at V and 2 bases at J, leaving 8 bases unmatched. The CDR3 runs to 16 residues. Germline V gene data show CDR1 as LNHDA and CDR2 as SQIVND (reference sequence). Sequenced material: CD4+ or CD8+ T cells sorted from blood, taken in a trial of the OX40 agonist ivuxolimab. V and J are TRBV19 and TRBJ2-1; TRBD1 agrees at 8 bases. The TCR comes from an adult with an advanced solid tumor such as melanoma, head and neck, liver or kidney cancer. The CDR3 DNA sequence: TGTGCCAGTAGTTCCTGGACAGGGTACCCCTACAATGAGCAGTTCTTC. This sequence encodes CASSSWTGYPYNEQFF.